The following is a TCR beta chain sequence with its context. The data stem from a study of cytomegalovirus exposure and HLA in healthy donors. 13 Jbeta primers and 60 Vbeta primers were used for the PCR. In the study's own analysis: It was a later analysis that counted roughly 79 million unique TCR beta chains, of which roughly 11 million were shared. Using immunoSEQ multiplex PCR, the repertoire was profiled, and TCRdb retains in-frame clones only, with some absent. V, J and clone size reflect that table, while D and trimming were determined from the DNA. The sample lists about 82,000 clones, approximately 82% occurring once. Germline CDR1 reads MDHEN; CDR2 reads SYDVKM. The V gene end was trimmed by 2 bases and the J gene end by 6 bases; junction bases not matched to a gene: 3. CDR3 size: 14 residues.

The rearrangement joins TRBV28 to TRBJ1-1; 10 bases line up with TRBD1. The specimen was PBMCs. The clonotype comes from a man between 65 and 79 years old in good health and CMV-seropositive. The CDR3 is CASSLGTGASEAFF. The CDR3 coding sequence is TGTGCCAGCAGTTTAGGGACAGGGGCTTCTGAAGCTTTCTTT.